These T cell receptor beta chains were read from a single sample in a study of shared clonotypes between healthy human individuals. Assay used: immunoSEQ multiplex PCR; TCRdb lists only in-frame clones, some missing. Here the sample spans about 490,000 clones, approximately 80% being singletons. Sequencing was performed on PBMCs. These receptors came from a woman aged 40 to 49 in good health. Some clones in this sample may be carry-over from other donors' samples. The CDR3 runs from the conserved cysteine through the conserved F or W. A D gene is named only where the DNA matches it firmly. Size is stated for part of the rows, as once, few or many counts, or as a class when the clone is expanded.

TRBJ1-5	TRBV28	-	-	CASSLSLTGHQPQHF	TGTGCCAGCAGTTTATCCTTGACAGGACATCAGCCCCAGCATTTT
TRBJ2-3	TRBV4-3	TRBD2	-	CASSQERLAGGDEDTQYF	TGCGCCAGCAGCCAAGAGAGGCTAGCGGGAGGTGATGAAGATACGCAGTATTTT
TRBJ2-7	TRBV7-8	-	few	CASSQGGPRDEQYF	TGTGCCAGCAGCCAGGGGGGCCCCCGAGACGAGCAGTACTTC
TRBJ2-1	TRBV4-2	TRBD2	-	CASSQVGGDTYNEQFF	TGTGCCAGCAGCCAAGTTGGGGGGGATACCTACAATGAGCAGTTCTTC
TRBJ2-3	TRBV4-1	-	few	CASSLGPNTDTQYF	TGCGCCAGCAGCCTGGGACCAAACACAGATACGCAGTATTTT
TRBJ1-3	TRBV30	TRBD1	-	CAWDRGLEVGNTIYF	TGTGCCTGGGACAGGGGGCTGGAAGTGGGAAACACCATATATTTT
TRBJ2-1	TRBV7-8	-	-	CASSLALVAGGIFF	-
TRBJ2-1	TRBV4-3	-	-	CASSRRVFNEQFF	TGCGCCAGCAGCCGCAGGGTATTCAATGAGCAGTTCTTC
TRBJ1-4	TRBV6-6	-	-	CASSYSVVGSEKLFF	TGTGCCAGCAGTTACTCGGTAGTAGGGAGTGAAAAACTGTTTTTT
TRBJ2-2	TRBV4-2	-	-	CASSQDEGTSGELFF	TGTGCCAGCAGCCAAGATGAGGGGACTTCGGGGGAGCTGTTTTTT
TRBJ2-7	TRBV18	TRBD2	few	CASSDPGLAGVFATLHEQYF	TGTGCCAGCTCAGATCCGGGACTAGCGGGAGTATTCGCCACTCTCCACGAGCAGTACTTC
TRBJ2-2	TRBV7-2	-	-	CASSSQGLTGELFF	TGTGCCAGCAGCTCACAGGGTCTCACCGGGGAGCTGTTTTTT
TRBJ2-3	TRBV18	TRBD2	-	CASWRSGISDTQYF	TGTGCCAGCTGGAGGAGCGGGATTTCGGATACGCAGTATTTT
TRBJ2-3	TRBV2	TRBD2	-	CASSDGSGPSTDTQYF	TGTGCCAGCAGCGATGGTAGCGGGCCGAGCACAGATACGCAGTATTTT
TRBJ2-1	TRBV7-2	-	-	CASSLPSTGYNEQFF	TGTGCCAGCAGCCTACCGTCTACAGGGTACAATGAGCAGTTCTTC
TRBJ2-5	TRBV4-1	-	-	CASSQDKETQYF	TGCGCCAGCAGCCAAGATAAGGAGACCCAGTACTTC
TRBJ2-5	TRBV29-1	-	-	CSVFVTMGTQYF	TGCAGCGTTTTTGTGACTATGGGGACCCAGTACTTC